The text below deals with one T cell receptor (beta chain). The entry originates in a study of blood T cell repertoires in COVID-19. Study-wide context: Researchers got acute and convalescent COVID-19 samples from the United States, Italy and Spain. The analysed material was cDNA or gDNA that came from T cells, B-cell-depleted T cells, or PBMCs.

The V gene's germline CDR1 is SQVTM and CDR2 ANQGSEA. The CDR3 length is 13 residues. Trimming took 6 bases from V and 1 from J, leaving 12 bases between them. As handled by the study authors: For nucleated cells, counts were estimated from reference gene primer amplification. Clones were read by immunoSEQ multiplex PCR, and TCRdb kept only the in-frame ones, dropping some. V and J calls and clone size are as listed in that table; D and trimming were resolved from the DNA. The sample includes 250,000 to 350,000 clones, roughly 80% of them seen just once. It was during active infection that Seattle patients were enrolled and then longitudinally followed.

The receptor comes from a human donor with COVID-19, enrolled during active disease. The donor label of this sample is uncertain. Sequencing was done on a sample of peripheral blood. This rearrangement joins TRBV29-1 to TRBJ1-1, with D perhaps TRBD1 (6 bases). As DNA, the CDR3 is TGCAGCGTGACACTGACAGGGAACACTGAAGCTTTCTTT. As protein: CSVTLTGNTEAFF.